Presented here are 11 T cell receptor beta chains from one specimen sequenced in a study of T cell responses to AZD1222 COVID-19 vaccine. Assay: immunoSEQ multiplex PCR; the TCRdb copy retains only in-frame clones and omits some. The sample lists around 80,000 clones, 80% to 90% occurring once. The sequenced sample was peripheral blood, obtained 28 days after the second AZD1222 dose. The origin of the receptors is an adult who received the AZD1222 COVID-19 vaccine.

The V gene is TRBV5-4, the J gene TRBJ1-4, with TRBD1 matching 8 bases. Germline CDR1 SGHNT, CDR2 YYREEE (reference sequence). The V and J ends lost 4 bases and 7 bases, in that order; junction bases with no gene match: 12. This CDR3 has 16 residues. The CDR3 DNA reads TGTGCCAGCAGCCCAGGCCCGGGACAGGTCTTTGAAAAACTGTTTTTT. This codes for CASSPGPGQVFEKLFF.

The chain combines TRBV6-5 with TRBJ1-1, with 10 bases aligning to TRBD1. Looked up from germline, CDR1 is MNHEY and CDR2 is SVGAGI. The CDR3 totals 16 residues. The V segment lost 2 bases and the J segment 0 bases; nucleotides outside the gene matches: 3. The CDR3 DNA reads TGTGCCAGCAGTTACGGGGGACAGGGGATGAACACTGAAGCTTTCTTT. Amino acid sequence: CASSYGGQGMNTEAFF.

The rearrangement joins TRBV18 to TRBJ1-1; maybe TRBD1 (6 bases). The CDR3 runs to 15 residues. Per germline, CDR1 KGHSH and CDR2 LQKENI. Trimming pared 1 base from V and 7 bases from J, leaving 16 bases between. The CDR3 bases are TGTGCCAGCTCACCACAAGGGGCAGGGGTTGTTGAAGCTTTCTTT. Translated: CASSPQGAGVVEAFF.

The CDR3 DNA reads as TGTGCCAGCAGAAATGACAGGGACTCTTCTGGCTACACCTTC. Translated, it gives CASRNDRDSSGYTF. The J gene is TRBJ1-2, the V gene TRBV6-6; 7 bases agree with TRBD1. Trimming took 6 bases from V and 7 from J; bases not matched to a gene: 11. This CDR3 is 14 amino acids long. From germline, CDR1 is MNHNY and CDR2 SVGAGI (reference sequence).

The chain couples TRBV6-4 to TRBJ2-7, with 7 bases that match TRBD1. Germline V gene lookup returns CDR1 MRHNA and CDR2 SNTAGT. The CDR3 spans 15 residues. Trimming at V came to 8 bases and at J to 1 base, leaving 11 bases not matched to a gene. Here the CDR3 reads CASEWGQKFSYEQYF. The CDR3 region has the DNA TGTGCCAGCGAATGGGGACAGAAATTTTCCTACGAGCAGTACTTC.

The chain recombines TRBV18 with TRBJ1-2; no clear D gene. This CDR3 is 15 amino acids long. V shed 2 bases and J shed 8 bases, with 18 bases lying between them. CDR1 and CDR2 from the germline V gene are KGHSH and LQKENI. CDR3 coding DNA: TGTGCCAGCTCACCAGCGAGCCATTCGGCTTCGGGCTACACCTTC. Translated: CASSPASHSASGYTF.

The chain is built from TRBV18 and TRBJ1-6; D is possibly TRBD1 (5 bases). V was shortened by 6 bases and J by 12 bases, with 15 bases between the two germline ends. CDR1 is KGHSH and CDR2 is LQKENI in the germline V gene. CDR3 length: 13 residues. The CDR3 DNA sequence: TGTGCCAGCTCGCCTCTGGGGGTTTTACCCCTCCACTTT. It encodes CASSPLGVLPLHF.

CDR3 loop: CASSPGLDNSPLHF. The DNA of the CDR3 is TGTGCCAGCTCACCGGGACTGGATAATTCACCCCTCCACTTT. The chain employs TRBV18 and TRBJ1-6, with D tentatively TRBD1 (5 bases). The V end lost 3 bases, the J end lost 5 bases, and 8 bases lay between the germline ends. CDR3 length: 14 residues. CDR1 is KGHSH, CDR2 LQKENI, per germline.

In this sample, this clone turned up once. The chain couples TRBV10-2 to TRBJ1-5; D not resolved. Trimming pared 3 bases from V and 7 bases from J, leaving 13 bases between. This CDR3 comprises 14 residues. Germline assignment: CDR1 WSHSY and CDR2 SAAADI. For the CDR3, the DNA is TGCGCCAGCAGTGAAATAAGGTTTGAACAGCCCCAGCATTTT. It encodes CASSEIRFEQPQHF.

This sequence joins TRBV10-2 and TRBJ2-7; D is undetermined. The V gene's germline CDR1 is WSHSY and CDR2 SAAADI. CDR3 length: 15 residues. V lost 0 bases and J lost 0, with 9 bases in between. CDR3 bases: TGCGCCAGCAGTGAGTCTCAGCCGAGCTCCTACGAGCAGTACTTC. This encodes CASSESQPSSYEQYF.

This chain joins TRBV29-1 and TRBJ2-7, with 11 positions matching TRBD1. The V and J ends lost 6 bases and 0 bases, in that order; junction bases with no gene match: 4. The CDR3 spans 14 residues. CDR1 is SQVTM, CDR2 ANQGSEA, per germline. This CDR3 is CSVAGTGGSYEQYF. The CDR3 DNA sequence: TGCAGCGTAGCCGGGACAGGGGGCTCCTACGAGCAGTACTTC.